Reported below is one T cell receptor (beta chain). The record originates from a study of cytomegalovirus exposure and HLA in healthy donors. Profiling relied on immunoSEQ multiplex PCR, and the TCRdb table lists in-frame clones only, not all of them. The top ten clones hold approximately 2.4% of a sample with approximately 170,000 clones, roughly 80% of them seen once. V was trimmed by 4 bases and J by 0 bases, leaving 13 bases between them. The germline V gene has CDR1 KGHSH and CDR2 LQKENI. This CDR3 has 15 amino acids. The rearrangement joins TRBV18 to TRBJ2-7; tentative D call: TRBD2 (6 bases). Sequenced input: PBMCs. The sequence derives from a man in his thirties or forties in good health and CMV-seropositive. CDR3 sequence (DNA): TGTGCCAGCTCACGCCCGGGACTCTACTCCTACGAGCAGTACTTC. Translating gives CASSRPGLYSYEQYF.